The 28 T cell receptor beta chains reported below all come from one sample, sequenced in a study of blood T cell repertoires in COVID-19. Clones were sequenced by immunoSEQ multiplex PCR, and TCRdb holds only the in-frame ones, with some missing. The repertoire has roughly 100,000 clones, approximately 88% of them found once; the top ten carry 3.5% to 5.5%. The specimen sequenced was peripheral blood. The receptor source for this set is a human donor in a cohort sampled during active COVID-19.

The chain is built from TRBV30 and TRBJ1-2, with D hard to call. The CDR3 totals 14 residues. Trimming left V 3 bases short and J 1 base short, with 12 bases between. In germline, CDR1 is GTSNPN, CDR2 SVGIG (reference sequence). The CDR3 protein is CAWREAGGNYGYTF. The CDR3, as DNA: TGTGCCTGGAGAGAAGCGGGTGGTAACTATGGCTACACCTTC.

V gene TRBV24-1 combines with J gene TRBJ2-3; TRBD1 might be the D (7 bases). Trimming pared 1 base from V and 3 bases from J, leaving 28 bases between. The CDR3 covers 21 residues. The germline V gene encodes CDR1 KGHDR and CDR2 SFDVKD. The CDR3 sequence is CATSDFRRDRSASAPTDTQYF. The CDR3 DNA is TGTGCCACCAGTGATTTTAGGAGGGACAGATCCGCCTCTGCCCCTACAGATACGCAGTATTTT.

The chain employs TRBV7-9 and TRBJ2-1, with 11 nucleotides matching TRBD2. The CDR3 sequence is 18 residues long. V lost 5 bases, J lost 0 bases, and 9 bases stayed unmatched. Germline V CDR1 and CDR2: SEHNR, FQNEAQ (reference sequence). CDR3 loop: CASSQPPTSGGSYNEQFF. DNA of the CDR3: TGTGCCAGCAGCCAACCCCCTACTAGCGGGGGCTCCTACAATGAGCAGTTCTTC.

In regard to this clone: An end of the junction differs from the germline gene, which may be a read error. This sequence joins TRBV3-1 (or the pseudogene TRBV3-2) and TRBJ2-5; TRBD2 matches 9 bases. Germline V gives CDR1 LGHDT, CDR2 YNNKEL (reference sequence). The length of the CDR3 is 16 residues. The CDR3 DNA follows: TGTGCCAGCAGCCAAGTGAGGCGGGGGGGCCAAAAGACCCAGTACTTC. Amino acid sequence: CASSQVRRGGQKTQYF.

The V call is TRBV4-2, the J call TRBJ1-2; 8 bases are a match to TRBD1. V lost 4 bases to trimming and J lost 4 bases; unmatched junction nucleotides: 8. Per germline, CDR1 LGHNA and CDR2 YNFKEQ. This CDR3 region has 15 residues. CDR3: CASSPQGALFYGYTF. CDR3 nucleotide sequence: TGTGCCAGCAGCCCTCAGGGGGCCCTATTCTATGGCTACACCTTC.

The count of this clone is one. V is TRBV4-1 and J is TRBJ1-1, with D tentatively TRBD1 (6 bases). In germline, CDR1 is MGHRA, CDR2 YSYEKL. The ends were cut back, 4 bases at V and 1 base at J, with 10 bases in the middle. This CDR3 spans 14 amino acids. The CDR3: CASSRTGSNTEAFF. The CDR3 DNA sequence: TGCGCCAGCAGCCGAACAGGGTCGAACACTGAAGCTTTCTTT.

The chain's CDR3 is CASTSGTEAFF. Written as DNA, the CDR3 is TGTGCCAGCACGTCGGGCACTGAAGCTTTCTTT. The chain is built from TRBV6-4 and TRBJ1-1; D gene unclear. Trimming removed 7 bases from V and 4 bases from J, with 7 bases in between. Germline V gives CDR1 MRHNA, CDR2 SNTAGT. The CDR3 is 11 amino acids.

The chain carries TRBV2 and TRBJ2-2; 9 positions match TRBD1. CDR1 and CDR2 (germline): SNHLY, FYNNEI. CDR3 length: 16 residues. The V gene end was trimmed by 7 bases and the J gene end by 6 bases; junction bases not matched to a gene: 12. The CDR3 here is CASTSGQGSGPGELFF. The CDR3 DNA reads TGTGCCAGCACCTCGGGACAGGGATCCGGTCCCGGGGAGCTGTTTTTT.

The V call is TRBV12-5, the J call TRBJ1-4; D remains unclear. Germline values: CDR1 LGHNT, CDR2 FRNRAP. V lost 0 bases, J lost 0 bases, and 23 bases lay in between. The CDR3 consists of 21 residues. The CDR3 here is CASGLVPAPQIPIATNEKLFF. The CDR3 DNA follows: TGTGCTAGTGGTTTGGTACCCGCCCCTCAAATACCTATTGCAACTAATGAAAAACTGTTTTTT.

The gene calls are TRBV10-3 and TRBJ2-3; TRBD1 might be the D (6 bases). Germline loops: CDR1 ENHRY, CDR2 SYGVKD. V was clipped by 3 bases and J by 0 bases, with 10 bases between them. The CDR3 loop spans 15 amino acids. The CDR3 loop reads CAISEAGVSTDTQYF. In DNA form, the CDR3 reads TGTGCCATCAGTGAAGCAGGGGTTAGCACAGATACGCAGTATTTT.

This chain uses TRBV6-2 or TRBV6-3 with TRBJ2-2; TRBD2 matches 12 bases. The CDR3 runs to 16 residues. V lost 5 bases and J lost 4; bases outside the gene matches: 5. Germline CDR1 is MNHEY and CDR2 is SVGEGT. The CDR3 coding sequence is TGTGCCAGCAGTCCCGGGACTAGCGGGTTCACCGGGGAGCTGTTTTTT. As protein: CASSPGTSGFTGELFF.

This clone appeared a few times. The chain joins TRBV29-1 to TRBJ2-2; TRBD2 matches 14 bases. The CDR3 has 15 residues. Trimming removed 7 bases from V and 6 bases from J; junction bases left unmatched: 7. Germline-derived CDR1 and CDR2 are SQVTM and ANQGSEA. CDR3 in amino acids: CSDGTSGGPAGELFF. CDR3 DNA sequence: TGCAGCGATGGGACTAGCGGGGGACCCGCCGGGGAGCTGTTTTTT.

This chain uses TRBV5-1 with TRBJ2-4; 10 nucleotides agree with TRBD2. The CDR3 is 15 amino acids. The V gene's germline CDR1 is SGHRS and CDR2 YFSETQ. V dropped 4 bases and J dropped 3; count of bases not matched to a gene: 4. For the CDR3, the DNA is TGCGCCAGCAGCGGAAGACTAGCGGGCAAAAACATTCAGTACTTC. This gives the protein CASSGRLAGKNIQYF.

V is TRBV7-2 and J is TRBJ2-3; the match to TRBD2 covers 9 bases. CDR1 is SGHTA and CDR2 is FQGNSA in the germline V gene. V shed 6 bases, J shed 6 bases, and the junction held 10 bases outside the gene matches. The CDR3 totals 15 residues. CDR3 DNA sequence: TGTGCCAGCAGGAAGAGCGGGGGGACAGTCGATACGCAGTATTTT. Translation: CASRKSGGTVDTQYF. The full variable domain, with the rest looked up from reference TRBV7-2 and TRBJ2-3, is GAGVSQSPSNKVTEKGKDVELRCDPISGHTALYWYRQSLGQGLEFLIYFQGNSAPDKSGLPSDRFSAERTGGSVSTLTIQRTQQEDSAVYLCASRKSGGTVDTQYFGPGTRLTVL.

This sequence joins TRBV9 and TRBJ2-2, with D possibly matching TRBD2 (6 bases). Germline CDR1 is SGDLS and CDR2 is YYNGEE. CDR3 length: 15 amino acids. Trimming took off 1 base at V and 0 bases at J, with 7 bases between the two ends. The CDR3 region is CASSVRGSNTGELFF. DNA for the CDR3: TGTGCCAGCAGCGTACGGGGGTCGAACACCGGGGAGCTGTTTTTT.

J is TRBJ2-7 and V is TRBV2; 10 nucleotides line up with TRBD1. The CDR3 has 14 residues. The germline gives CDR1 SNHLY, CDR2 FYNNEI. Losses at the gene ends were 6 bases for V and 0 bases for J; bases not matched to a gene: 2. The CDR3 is CASSGTGASYEQYF. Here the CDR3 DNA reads TGTGCCAGCAGCGGGACAGGGGCCTCCTACGAGCAGTACTTC.

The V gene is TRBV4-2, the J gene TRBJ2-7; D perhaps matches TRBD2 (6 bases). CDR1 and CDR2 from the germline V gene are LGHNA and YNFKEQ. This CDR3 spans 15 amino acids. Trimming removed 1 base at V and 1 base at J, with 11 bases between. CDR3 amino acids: CASSQAWRGSYEQYF. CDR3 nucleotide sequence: TGTGCCAGCAGCCAAGCATGGAGGGGATCCTACGAGCAGTACTTC.

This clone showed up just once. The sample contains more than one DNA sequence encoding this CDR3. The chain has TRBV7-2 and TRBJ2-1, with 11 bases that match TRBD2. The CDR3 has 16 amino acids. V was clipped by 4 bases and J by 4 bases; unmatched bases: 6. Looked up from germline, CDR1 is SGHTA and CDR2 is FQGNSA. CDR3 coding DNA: TGTGCCAGCAGCTCAACTAGCGGGGGACTTTACAATGAGCAGTTCTTC. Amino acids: CASSSTSGGLYNEQFF.

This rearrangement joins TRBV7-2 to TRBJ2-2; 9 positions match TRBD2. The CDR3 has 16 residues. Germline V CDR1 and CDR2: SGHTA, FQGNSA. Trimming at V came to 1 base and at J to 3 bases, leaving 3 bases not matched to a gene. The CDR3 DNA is TGTGCCAGCAGCTTAGGCGGGGGGGCCGACACCGGGGAGCTGTTTTTT. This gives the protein CASSLGGGADTGELFF.

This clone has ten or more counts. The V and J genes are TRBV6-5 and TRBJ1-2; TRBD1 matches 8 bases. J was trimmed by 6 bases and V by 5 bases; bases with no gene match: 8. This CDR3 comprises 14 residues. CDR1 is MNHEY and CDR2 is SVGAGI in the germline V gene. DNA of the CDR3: TGTGCCAGCAGTCGGAAACAGGGGGGGGATGGCTACACCTTC. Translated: CASSRKQGGDGYTF.

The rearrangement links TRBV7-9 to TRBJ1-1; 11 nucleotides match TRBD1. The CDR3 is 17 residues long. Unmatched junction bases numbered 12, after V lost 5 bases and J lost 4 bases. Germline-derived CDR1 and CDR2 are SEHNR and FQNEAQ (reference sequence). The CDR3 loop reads CASSPVGQGARVTEAFF. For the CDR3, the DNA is TGTGCCAGCAGCCCCGTAGGACAGGGGGCGCGCGTCACTGAAGCTTTCTTT.

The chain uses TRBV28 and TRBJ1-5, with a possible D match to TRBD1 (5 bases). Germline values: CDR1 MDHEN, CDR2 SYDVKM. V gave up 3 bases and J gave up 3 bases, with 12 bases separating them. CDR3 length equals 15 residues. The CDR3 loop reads CASSLLGPTNQPQHF. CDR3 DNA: TGTGCCAGCAGTTTGTTGGGGCCAACCAATCAGCCCCAGCATTTT.

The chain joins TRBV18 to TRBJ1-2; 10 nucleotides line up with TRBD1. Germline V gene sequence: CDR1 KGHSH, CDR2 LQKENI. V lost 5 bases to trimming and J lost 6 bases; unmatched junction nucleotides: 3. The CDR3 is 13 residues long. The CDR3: CASSTTGGNGYTF. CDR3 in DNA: TGTGCCAGCTCAACGACAGGGGGCAATGGCTACACCTTC.

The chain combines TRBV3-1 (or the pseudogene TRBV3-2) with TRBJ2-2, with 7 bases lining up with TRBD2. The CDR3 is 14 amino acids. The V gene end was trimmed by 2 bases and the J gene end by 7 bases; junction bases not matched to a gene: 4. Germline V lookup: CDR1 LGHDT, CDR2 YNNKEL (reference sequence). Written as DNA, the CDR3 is TGTGCCAGCAGCCAATTGGGAGGGATCGGGGAGCTGTTTTTT. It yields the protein CASSQLGGIGELFF.

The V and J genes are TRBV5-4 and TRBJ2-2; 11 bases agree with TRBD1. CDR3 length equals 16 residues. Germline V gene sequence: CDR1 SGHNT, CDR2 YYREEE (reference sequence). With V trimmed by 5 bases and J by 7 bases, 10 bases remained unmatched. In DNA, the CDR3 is TGTGCCAGCAGTTCCCGGGACAGGGGGTTTATCGGGGAGCTGTTTTTT. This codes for CASSSRDRGFIGELFF.

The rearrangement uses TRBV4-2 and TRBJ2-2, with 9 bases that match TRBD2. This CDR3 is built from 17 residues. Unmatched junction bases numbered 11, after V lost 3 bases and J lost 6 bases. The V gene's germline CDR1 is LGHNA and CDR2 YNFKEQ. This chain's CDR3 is CASSHSTGTSRAGELFF. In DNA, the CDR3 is TGTGCCAGCAGCCATTCTACCGGGACTAGCCGCGCCGGGGAGCTGTTTTTT.

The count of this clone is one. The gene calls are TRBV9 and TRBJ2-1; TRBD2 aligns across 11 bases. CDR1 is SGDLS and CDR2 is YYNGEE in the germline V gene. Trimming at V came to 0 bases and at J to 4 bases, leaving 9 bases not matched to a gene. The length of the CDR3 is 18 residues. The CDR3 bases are TGTGCCAGCAGCGTAGCCCCAAATAGCGGGGGGGCGTACAATGAGCAGTTCTTC. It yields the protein CASSVAPNSGGAYNEQFF.

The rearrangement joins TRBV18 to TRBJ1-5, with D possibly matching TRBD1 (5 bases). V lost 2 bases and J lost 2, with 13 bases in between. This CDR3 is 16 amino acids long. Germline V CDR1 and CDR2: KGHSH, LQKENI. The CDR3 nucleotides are TGTGCCAGCTCACCAGGGGCGGGGGTTGGCAATCAGCCCCAGCATTTT. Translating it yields CASSPGAGVGNQPQHF.